Presented here are 15 T cell receptor beta chains from one specimen sequenced in a study of blood T cell repertoires in COVID-19. TCRdb's table, derived via immunoSEQ multiplex PCR, lists solely in-frame clones and lacks some. The sample carries roughly 90,000 clones, about 85% recorded once. The sequenced material came from peripheral blood. These TCRs come from a human donor in a cohort sampled during active COVID-19.

The chain carries TRBV25-1 and TRBJ2-5; 7 bases line up with TRBD2. V gave up 3 bases and J gave up 7 bases; unmatched junction bases: 11. Germline values: CDR1 MGHDK, CDR2 SYGVNS. This CDR3 contains 15 residues. The CDR3, as DNA: TGTGCCAGCAGTGAGGTTGCGGGAGCTCTAGGGACCCAGTACTTC. Translated: CASSEVAGALGTQYF.

The chain couples TRBV7-9 to TRBJ2-2; D ambiguous. The CDR3 covers 13 residues. The V end lost 5 bases, the J end lost 5 bases, and 9 bases lay between the germline ends. Germline V CDR1 and CDR2: SEHNR, FQNEAQ (reference sequence). Here the CDR3 DNA reads TGTGCCAGCAGCCCCCGTTTGACCGGGGAGCTGTTTTTT. Translation: CASSPRLTGELFF.

The chain uses TRBV30 and TRBJ2-7, with 7 bases that match TRBD1. The CDR3 loop spans 11 amino acids. In germline, CDR1 is GTSNPN, CDR2 SVGIG (reference sequence). V was clipped by 6 bases and J by 4 bases; unmatched bases: 3. CDR3 amino acids: CACSGGYEQYF. In nucleotides, the CDR3 is TGTGCCTGCTCAGGGGGTTACGAGCAGTACTTC.

J is TRBJ2-7 and V is TRBV2; D unresolved. Trimming removed 6 bases from V and 0 bases from J, with 15 bases in between. This CDR3 is built from 15 residues. The germline gives CDR1 SNHLY, CDR2 FYNNEI. CDR3 DNA: TGTGCCAGCAGCGTGGAGCATTACCGCTCCTACGAGCAGTACTTC. The encoded protein is CASSVEHYRSYEQYF.

V and J are TRBV19 and TRBJ1-2; D unresolved. CDR1 is LNHDA, CDR2 SQIVND, per germline (reference sequence). V was shortened by 8 bases and J by 1 base, with 11 bases between the two germline ends. The CDR3 consists of 13 residues. CDR3 sequence (DNA): TGTGCCAGTTACGACTCTATTAACTATGGCTACACCTTC. As protein: CASYDSINYGYTF.

The chain combines TRBV5-6 with TRBJ1-2; no clear D. The CDR3 length is 12 residues. V was pared by 4 bases and J by 7 bases, with 11 bases between. CDR1 and CDR2 (germline): SGHDT, YYEEEE. CDR3 in amino acids: CASSLVTGGYTF. CDR3 sequence (DNA): TGTGCCAGCAGCCTTGTAACGGGTGGCTACACCTTC.

This sequence joins TRBV6-2 or TRBV6-3 and TRBJ2-3; weak D call: TRBD2 (7 bases). The V gene's germline CDR1 is MNHEY and CDR2 SVGEGT. V was pared by 5 bases and J by 0 bases, with 18 bases between. This CDR3 spans 17 amino acids. CDR3 in amino acids: CASSERRGRASTDTQYF. CDR3 nucleotides: TGTGCCAGCAGTGAGCGGCGGGGGCGAGCTAGCACAGATACGCAGTATTTT.

V and J are TRBV18 and TRBJ1-1; D unresolved. Germline loops: CDR1 KGHSH, CDR2 LQKENI. This CDR3 is 14 amino acids long. V was pared by 3 bases and J by 1 base, with 9 bases between. The CDR3 DNA follows: TGTGCCAGCTCACCCCAGGAATCGAACACTGAAGCTTTCTTT. It is translated as CASSPQESNTEAFF.

This clone was seen once. V gene TRBV5-1 combines with J gene TRBJ1-6; D may be TRBD1 (5 bases). Germline-derived CDR1 and CDR2 are SGHRS and YFSETQ. V gave up 1 base and J gave up 8 bases, with 19 bases separating them. This CDR3 has 17 amino acids. CDR3 in amino acids: CASSLLAGTGRDSPLHF. Written as DNA, the CDR3 is TGCGCCAGCAGCTTGCTTGCGGGGACCGGAAGGGATTCACCCCTCCACTTT. Filled out from reference TRBV5-1 and TRBJ1-6, the complete variable domain reads KAGVTQTPRYLIKTRGQQVTLSCSPISGHRSVSWYQQTPGQGLQFLFEYFSETQRNKGNFPGRFSGRQFSNSRSEMNVSTLELGDSALYLCASSLLAGTGRDSPLHFGNGTRLTVT.

The chain links TRBV5-1 to TRBJ2-7; 9 nucleotides line up with TRBD1. CDR1 SGHRS and CDR2 YFSETQ come from the germline V gene. Trimming cost V 4 bases and J 5 bases; bases outside gene matches: 10. This CDR3 comprises 15 residues. This CDR3 reads CASSLVSRDRDEQYF. CDR3 DNA: TGCGCCAGCAGCCTGGTGTCCCGGGACAGGGACGAGCAGTACTTC.

The chain recombines TRBV6-5 with TRBJ2-2; no clear D. The CDR3 extends over 13 amino acids. V gave up 8 bases and J gave up 4 bases, with 11 bases separating them. Germline CDR1 MNHEY, CDR2 SVGAGI. This CDR3 reads CASRLFITGELFF. The CDR3 nucleotides read TGTGCCAGCCGACTGTTCATCACCGGGGAGCTGTTTTTT.

The rearrangement uses TRBV9 and TRBJ2-6, with D possibly matching TRBD1 (6 bases). Germline CDR1 SGDLS, CDR2 YYNGEE. This CDR3 spans 19 amino acids. Trimming pared 0 bases from V and 2 bases from J, leaving 18 bases between. The CDR3, as DNA: TGTGCCAGCAGCGTAGCTTTAGAGCCAACAGGGCCTGGGGCCAACGTCCTGACTTTC. This encodes CASSVALEPTGPGANVLTF.

The chain links TRBV5-5 to TRBJ1-5; a weak D match, TRBD1 (5 bases). This CDR3 contains 16 residues. Germline lookup yields CDR1 SGHKS and CDR2 YYEKEE (reference sequence). The ends were cut back, 1 base at V and 1 base at J, with 12 bases in the middle. CDR3 sequence: CASSLYGGESNQPQHF. DNA for the CDR3: TGTGCCAGCAGCTTGTACGGGGGAGAAAGCAATCAGCCCCAGCATTTT.

This clone was picked up a small number of times. This chain uses TRBV19 with TRBJ2-1; 8 bases line up with TRBD2. The CDR3 has 19 amino acids. CDR1 and CDR2 (germline): LNHDA, SQIVND (reference sequence). V lost 3 bases, J lost 1 base, and 14 bases stayed unmatched. CDR3 amino acids: CASSITRGGYRLSYNEQFF. CDR3 coding DNA: TGTGCCAGTAGTATTACACGGGGGGGCTACCGACTTTCCTACAATGAGCAGTTCTTC. The full variable domain, its missing parts supplied by reference TRBV19 and TRBJ2-1, is DGGITQSPKYLFRKEGQNVTLSCEQNLNHDAMYWYRQDPGQGLRLIYYSQIVNDFQKGDIAEGYSVSREKKESFPLTVTSAQKNPTAFYLCASSITRGGYRLSYNEQFFGPGTRLTVL.

The rearrangement links TRBV7-9 to TRBJ2-5, with D tentatively TRBD2 (5 bases). Looked up from germline, CDR1 is SEHNR and CDR2 is FQNEAQ (reference sequence). The ends were cut back, 1 base at V and 1 base at J, with 13 bases in the middle. The CDR3 extends over 16 amino acids. In DNA, the CDR3 is TGTGCCAGCAGCTTAGAGTCCAGGAGGTTCCAAGAGACCCAGTACTTC. It is translated as CASSLESRRFQETQYF.